This entry describes one T cell receptor beta chain. Trimming pared 2 bases from V and 1 base from J, leaving 11 bases between. Germline V CDR1 and CDR2: MGHRA, YSYEKL. CDR3 length: 16 amino acids. This entry comes from a study of technical replicates of blood from a handful of donors. Only in-frame clones appear in the TCRdb table, and some are missing; sequencing was by immunoSEQ multiplex PCR. Of roughly 80,000 clones detected, around 94% appear once; the ten largest clones hold about 0.37%. V and J are TRBV4-1 and TRBJ2-2; TRBD1 might be the D (6 bases). Sample: T cells isolated from PBMCs. The origin of this receptor is a human donor in good health. The CDR3 bases are TGCGCCAGCAGCCAAATACAGGGCCGGAACACCGGGGAGCTGTTTTTT. It codes for CASSQIQGRNTGELFF.